This entry concerns a single T cell receptor beta chain. The sample has other DNA sequences that encode this CDR3 too. This specimen belongs to a study of shared clonotypes between healthy human individuals. Background on the study: Three plates each covered CD4 naive and memory; CD8 naive two, CD8 memory one.

Sequencing was at deep level. Some clones are missing from TCRdb's copy, which holds only in-frame ones; the method was immunoSEQ multiplex PCR. The sample includes about 95,000 clones, about 68% of them seen just once. In germline, CDR1 is MDHEN, CDR2 SYDVKM. The CDR3 runs 12 residues. V was clipped by 5 bases and J by 3 bases, with 8 bases between them. The gene calls are TRBV28 and TRBJ2-7; D is perhaps TRBD1 or TRBD2 (5 bases each). The source material was memory CD8+ T cells sorted from blood. Specified subset: CD45RO+ cells pooled with CCR7-negative TemRA cells. This TCR was sampled from a man in his thirties or forties in good health. For the CDR3, the DNA is TGTGCCAGCAGTGGGACGGTCTACGAGCAGTACTTC. Its translation: CASSGTVYEQYF. The whole variable domain, filled in from reference TRBV28 and TRBJ2-7, reads DVKVTQSSRYLVKRTGEKVFLECVQDMDHENMFWYRQDPGLGLRLIYFSYDVKMKEKGDIPEGYSVSREKKERFSLILESASTNQTSMYLCASSGTVYEQYFGPGTRLTVT.